Listed below are T cell receptor beta chains from one sample, sequenced in a study of blood T cell repertoires in COVID-19. Libraries were prepared by immunoSEQ multiplex PCR; TCRdb keeps only in-frame clonotypes and omits some of them. Altogether about 160,000 clones are present, 82% being singletons, with the ten largest covering around 7%. Material: peripheral blood. These receptors all stem from a woman aged 40 to 50 with COVID-19, enrolled during active disease. The conserved cysteine and the conserved F or W are not part of the CDR3 here. Each record gives: J gene, V gene, CDR3 protein.

TRBJ1-2 | TRBV12-3/TRBV12-4 | ASSTGAGTGYT
TRBJ2-3 | TRBV7-3 | ASSFGLAFNTDTQY
TRBJ2-7 | TRBV27 | ASSRLDRGLYEQY
TRBJ2-3 | TRBV10-3 | AISPGQGPDTQY
TRBJ1-3 | TRBV6-5 | ASSYRAGSGNTIY
TRBJ2-1 | TRBV7-9 | ASRRLAGTSYNEQF
TRBJ1-4 | TRBV12-3/TRBV12-4 | ASSGGAGEKLF
TRBJ2-1 | TRBV30 | AWSRGPLDNEQF
TRBJ1-6 | TRBV2 | ASNPGVGWSPLH
TRBJ2-2 | TRBV6-5 | ASSYSRTGELF
TRBJ2-3 | TRBV12-5 | ASGPGTLSRTDTQY
TRBJ2-2 | TRBV9 | ASRKTGSTGELF
TRBJ2-7 | TRBV27 | ASSLAGGLYEQY
TRBJ2-1 | TRBV19 | ASSIDRRRTGGLRGEQF
TRBJ2-3 | TRBV5-1 | ASSSRTGGTDTQY
TRBJ1-2 | TRBV6-5 | ASSSYSSNYGYT
TRBJ1-6 | TRBV3-1/TRBV3-2 | ASSQVFRNSPLH
TRBJ2-1 | TRBV3-1/TRBV3-2 | ASSPKTSGSINEQF
TRBJ2-3 | TRBV6-2/TRBV6-3 | ASSYGTSARDTQY
TRBJ1-1 | TRBV9 | ASSVDTGGNTEAF
TRBJ2-5 | TRBV28 | ASSRPGQETQY
TRBJ2-1 | TRBV9 | ASSVEGGEQF
TRBJ2-3 | TRBV5-4 | ASSRQGTGVSDTQY
TRBJ2-3 | TRBV6-6 | ASRGLAGGTDTQY
TRBJ1-2 | TRBV5-6 | ASSFRGARSGGYT
TRBJ2-3 | TRBV12-3/TRBV12-4 | ASSLRDRDTQY
TRBJ1-5 | TRBV30 | AWKGQGAGQPQH
TRBJ2-6 | TRBV25-1 | ASSPGEGASRANVLT
TRBJ2-7 | TRBV7-2 | ASAEDRRVGEQY
TRBJ2-1 | TRBV2 | ASSERPDNEQF
TRBJ2-3 | TRBV5-1 | ASQMGRSADTQY
TRBJ1-1 | TRBV5-4 | ASRGQGDTEAF
TRBJ2-3 | TRBV5-6 | ASSPPFGGADTQY
TRBJ1-5 | TRBV6-5 | ASGQNSNQPQH
TRBJ1-1 | TRBV6-5 | ASLQAYTEAF
TRBJ2-3 | TRBV5-1 | ASSPTESTDTQY
TRBJ2-3 | TRBV6-1 | ASSETSGYTDTQY
TRBJ1-3 | TRBV12-3/TRBV12-4 | ASSRTALDTIY
TRBJ2-7 | TRBV5-1 | ASSLDAFSYEQY
TRBJ2-7 | TRBV14 | ASSLQGYEQY
TRBJ2-3 | TRBV19 | ASSIGASGSDTQY
TRBJ2-5 | TRBV6-2/TRBV6-3 | ASSLRRKQETQY
TRBJ1-2 | TRBV5-5 | ASSLVATNYGYT
TRBJ2-1 | TRBV3-1/TRBV3-2 | ASSQDRVSGLALDEQF
TRBJ2-1 | TRBV5-1 | ASSLVQGEGNEQF
TRBJ2-2 | TRBV19 | ASSIGGHTGELF
TRBJ2-5 | TRBV18 | ASSPRTGGPETQY
TRBJ2-1 | TRBV13 | ASRYRLAGGNEQF
TRBJ1-1 | TRBV28 | ASSLRTGGLNTEAF
TRBJ1-3 | TRBV19 | ASEQGSGNTIY
TRBJ1-5 | TRBV29-1 | SVSPSGTGGNQPQH
TRBJ1-5 | TRBV30 | AWSVQQNQPQH
TRBJ1-2 | TRBV5-4 | ASRSRGRSYGYT
TRBJ1-4 | TRBV5-8 | ASSSPGQGAGKLF
TRBJ2-1 | TRBV18 | ASSLLGTSDFDEQF
TRBJ2-1 | TRBV11-2 | ASTTRGGIPNEQF